This T cell receptor (beta chain) was recorded in a study of cytomegalovirus exposure and HLA in healthy donors. This CDR3 is built from 14 residues. The germline V gene encodes CDR1 SGHNT and CDR2 YENEEA. The V and J ends lost 5 bases and 5 bases respectively, with 13 bases between them. In the PCR, 60 Vbeta and 13 Jbeta primers were used. Produced via immunoSEQ multiplex PCR; TCRdb's table is partial and in-frame only. Of around 200,000 clones in the sample, approximately 90% were seen once. The sample comprised PBMCs. The receptor was isolated from a woman aged 18-29 years in good health and CMV-seronegative. The V and J genes are TRBV11-3 and TRBJ2-1; D gene unclear. The DNA for the CDR3 is TGTGCCAGCAGCCCTTTCGCTACTCACAATGAGCAGTTCTTC. It yields the protein CASSPFATHNEQFF.